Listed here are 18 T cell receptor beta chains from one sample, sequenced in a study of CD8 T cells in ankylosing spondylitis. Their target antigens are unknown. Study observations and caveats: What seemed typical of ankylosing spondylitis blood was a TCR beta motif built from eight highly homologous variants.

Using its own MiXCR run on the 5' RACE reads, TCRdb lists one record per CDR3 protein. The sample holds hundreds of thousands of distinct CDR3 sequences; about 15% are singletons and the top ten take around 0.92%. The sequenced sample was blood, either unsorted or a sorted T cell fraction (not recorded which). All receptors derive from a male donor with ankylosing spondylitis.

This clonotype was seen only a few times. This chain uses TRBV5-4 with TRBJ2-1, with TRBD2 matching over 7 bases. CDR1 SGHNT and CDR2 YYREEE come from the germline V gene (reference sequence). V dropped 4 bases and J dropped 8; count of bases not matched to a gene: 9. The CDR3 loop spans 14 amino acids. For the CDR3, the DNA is TGTGCCAGCAGCCCCGTGGGGGGGGTGGATGAGCAGTTCTTC. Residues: CASSPVGGVDEQFF.

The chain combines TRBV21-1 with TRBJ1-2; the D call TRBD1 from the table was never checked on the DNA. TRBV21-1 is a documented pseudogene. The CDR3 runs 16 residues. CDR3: CASSKAGQGATYGYTF. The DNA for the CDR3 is TGTGCCAGCAGCAAAGCGGGACAGGGGGCGACCTATGGCTACACCTTC.

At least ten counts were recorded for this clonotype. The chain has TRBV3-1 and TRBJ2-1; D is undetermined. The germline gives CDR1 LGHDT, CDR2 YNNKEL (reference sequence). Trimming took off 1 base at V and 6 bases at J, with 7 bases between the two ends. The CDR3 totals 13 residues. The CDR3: CASSQGWANEQFF. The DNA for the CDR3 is TGTGCCAGCAGCCAAGGGTGGGCCAATGAGCAGTTCTTC.

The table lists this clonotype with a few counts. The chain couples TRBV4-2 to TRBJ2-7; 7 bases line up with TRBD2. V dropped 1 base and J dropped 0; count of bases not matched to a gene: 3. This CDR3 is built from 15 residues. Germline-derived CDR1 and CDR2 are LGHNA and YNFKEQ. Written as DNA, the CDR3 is TGTGCCAGCAGCCAAGGGTGGGAGGGCTCCTACGAGCAGTACTTC. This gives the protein CASSQGWEGSYEQYF.

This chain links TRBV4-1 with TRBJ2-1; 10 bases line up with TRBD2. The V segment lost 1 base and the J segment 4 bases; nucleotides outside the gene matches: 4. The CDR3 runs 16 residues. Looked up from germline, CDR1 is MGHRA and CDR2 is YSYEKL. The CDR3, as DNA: TGCGCCAGCAGCCAAGCTCCGGGACTAGCGTACAATGAGCAGTTCTTC. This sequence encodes CASSQAPGLAYNEQFF.

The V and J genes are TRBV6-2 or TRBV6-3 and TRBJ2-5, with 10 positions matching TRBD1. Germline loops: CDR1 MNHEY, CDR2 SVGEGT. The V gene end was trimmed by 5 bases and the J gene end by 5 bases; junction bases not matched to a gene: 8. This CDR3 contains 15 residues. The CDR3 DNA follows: TGTGCCAGCAGTGACATAAGGGACAGGGGCGAGACCCAGTACTTC. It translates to CASSDIRDRGETQYF.

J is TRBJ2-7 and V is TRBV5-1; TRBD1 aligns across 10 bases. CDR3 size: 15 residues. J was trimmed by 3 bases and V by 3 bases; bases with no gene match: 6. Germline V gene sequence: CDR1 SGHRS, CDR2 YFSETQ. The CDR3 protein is CASSSWTGGGYEQYF. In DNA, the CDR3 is TGCGCCAGCAGCTCCTGGACAGGGGGAGGCTACGAGCAGTACTTC. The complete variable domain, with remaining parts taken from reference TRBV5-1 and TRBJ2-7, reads KAGVTQTPRYLIKTRGQQVTLSCSPISGHRSVSWYQQTPGQGLQFLFEYFSETQRNKGNFPGRFSGRQFSNSRSEMNVSTLELGDSALYLCASSSWTGGGYEQYFGPGTRLTVT.

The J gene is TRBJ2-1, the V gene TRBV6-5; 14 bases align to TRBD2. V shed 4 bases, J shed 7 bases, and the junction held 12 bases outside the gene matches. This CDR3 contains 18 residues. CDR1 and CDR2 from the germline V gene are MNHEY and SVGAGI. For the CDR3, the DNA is TGTGCCAGCAGTTCCCTCCGACTAGCGGGAGGGCCTAGGAATGAGCAGTTCTTC. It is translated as CASSSLRLAGGPRNEQFF.

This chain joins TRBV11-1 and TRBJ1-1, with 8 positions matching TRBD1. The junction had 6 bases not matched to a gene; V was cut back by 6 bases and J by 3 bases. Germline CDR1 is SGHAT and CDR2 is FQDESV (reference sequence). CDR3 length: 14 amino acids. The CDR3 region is CASRPDRGDTEAFF. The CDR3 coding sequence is TGTGCCAGCAGACCCGACAGGGGTGACACTGAAGCTTTCTTT.

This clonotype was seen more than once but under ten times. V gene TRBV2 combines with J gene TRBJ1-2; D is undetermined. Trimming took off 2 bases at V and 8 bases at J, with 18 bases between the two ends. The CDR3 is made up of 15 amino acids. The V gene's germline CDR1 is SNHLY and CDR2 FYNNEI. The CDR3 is CASSERLTGSGGYTF. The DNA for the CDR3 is TGTGCCAGCAGTGAAAGGTTAACCGGGTCGGGCGGCTACACCTTC.

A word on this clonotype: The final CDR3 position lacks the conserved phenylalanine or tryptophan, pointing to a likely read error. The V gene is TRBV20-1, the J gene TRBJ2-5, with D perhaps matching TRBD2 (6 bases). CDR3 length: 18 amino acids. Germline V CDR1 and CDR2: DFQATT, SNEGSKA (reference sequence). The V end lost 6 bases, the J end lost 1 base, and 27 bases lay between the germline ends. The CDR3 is CSATSGGRRRTIQETQYL. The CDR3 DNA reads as TGCAGTGCCACCTCCGGAGGGCGGAGGCGGACTATCCAAGAGACCCAGTACTTG.

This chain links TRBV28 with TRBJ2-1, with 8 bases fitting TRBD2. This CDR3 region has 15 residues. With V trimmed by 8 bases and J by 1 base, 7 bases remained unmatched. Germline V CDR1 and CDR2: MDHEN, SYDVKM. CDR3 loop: CASHGSGRSYNEQFF. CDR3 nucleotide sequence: TGTGCCAGCCACGGAAGCGGGAGATCCTACAATGAGCAGTTCTTC.

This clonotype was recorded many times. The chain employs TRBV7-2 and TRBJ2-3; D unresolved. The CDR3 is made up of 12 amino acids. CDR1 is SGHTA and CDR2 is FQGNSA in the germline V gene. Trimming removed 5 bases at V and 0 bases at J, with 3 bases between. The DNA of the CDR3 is TGTGCCAGCAGCGTCAGCACAGATACGCAGTATTTT. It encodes CASSVSTDTQYF.

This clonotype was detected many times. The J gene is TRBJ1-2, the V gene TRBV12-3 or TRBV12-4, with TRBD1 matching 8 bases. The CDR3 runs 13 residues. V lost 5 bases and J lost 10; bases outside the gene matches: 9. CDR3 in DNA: TGTGCCAGCAGTCCCGGATGGGACAGGTACTACACCTTC. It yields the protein CASSPGWDRYYTF.

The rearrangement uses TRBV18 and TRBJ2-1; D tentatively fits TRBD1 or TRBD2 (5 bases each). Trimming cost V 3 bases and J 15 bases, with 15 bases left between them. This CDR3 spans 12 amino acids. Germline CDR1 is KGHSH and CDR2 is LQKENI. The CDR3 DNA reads TGTGCCAGCTCACCCTACCTTGGGACCCCGTTCTTC. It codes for CASSPYLGTPFF.

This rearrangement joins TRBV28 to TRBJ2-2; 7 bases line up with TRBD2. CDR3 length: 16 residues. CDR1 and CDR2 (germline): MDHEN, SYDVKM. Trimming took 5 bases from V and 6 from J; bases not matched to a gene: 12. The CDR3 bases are TGTGCCAGCAGTAACCAGGGAGCGGGGTCGGCCGGGGAGCTGTTTTTT. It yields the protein CASSNQGAGSAGELFF.

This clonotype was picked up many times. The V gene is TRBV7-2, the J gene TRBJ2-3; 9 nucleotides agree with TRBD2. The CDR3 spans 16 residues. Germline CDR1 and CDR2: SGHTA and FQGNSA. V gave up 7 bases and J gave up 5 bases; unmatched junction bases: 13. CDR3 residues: CASTPWAGGPGDTQYF. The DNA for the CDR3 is TGTGCCAGCACCCCGTGGGCGGGGGGGCCGGGAGATACGCAGTATTTT.

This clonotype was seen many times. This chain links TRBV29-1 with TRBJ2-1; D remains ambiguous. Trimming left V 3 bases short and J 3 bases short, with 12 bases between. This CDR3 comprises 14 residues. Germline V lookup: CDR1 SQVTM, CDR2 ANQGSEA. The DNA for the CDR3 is TGCAGCGTTGATAGGGATACCCGCTACAATGAGCAGTTCTTC. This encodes CSVDRDTRYNEQFF.